The present T cell receptor (beta chain) was sequenced within a study of control samples from healthy donors and cancer patients. This CDR3 spans 17 amino acids. Germline V lookup: CDR1 SNHLY, CDR2 FYNNEI. The V gene end was trimmed by 7 bases and the J gene end by 3 bases; junction bases not matched to a gene: 7. Using immunoSEQ multiplex PCR, the repertoire was profiled, and TCRdb retains in-frame clones only, with some absent. The table records about 40,000 clones, 80% to 95% of them present only once. Sequencing used blood. The chain recombines TRBV2 with TRBJ2-6; TRBD1 aligns across 12 bases. This clonotype originated in a woman aged 50 to 60 in good health. As DNA, the CDR3 is TGTGCCAGCATACGGGACAGGGGGCAAGGTGGGGCCAACGTCCTGACTTTC. This sequence encodes CASIRDRGQGGANVLTF.